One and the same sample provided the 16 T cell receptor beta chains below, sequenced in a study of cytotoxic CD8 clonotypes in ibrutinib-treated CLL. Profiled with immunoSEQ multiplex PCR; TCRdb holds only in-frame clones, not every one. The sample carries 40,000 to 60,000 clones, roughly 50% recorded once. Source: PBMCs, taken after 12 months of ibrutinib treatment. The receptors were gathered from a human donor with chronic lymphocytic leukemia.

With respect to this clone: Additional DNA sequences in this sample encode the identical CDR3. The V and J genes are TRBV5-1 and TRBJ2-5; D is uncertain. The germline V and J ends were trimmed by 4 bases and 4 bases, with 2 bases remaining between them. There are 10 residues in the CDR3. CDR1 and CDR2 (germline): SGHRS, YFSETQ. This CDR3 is CASSGETQYF. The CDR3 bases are TGCGCCAGCAGCGGAGAGACCCAGTACTTC.

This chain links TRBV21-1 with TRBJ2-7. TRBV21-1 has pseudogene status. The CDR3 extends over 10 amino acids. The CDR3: CASSRDEQYF. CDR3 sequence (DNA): TGTGCCAGCAGCAGGGACGAGCAGTACTTC.

CDR3 nucleotides: TGTGCCAGCAGCTTCCAGGGAGCAGGTTACACCTTC. It translates to CASSFQGAGYTF. The rearrangement uses TRBV7-8 and TRBJ1-2; possible D gene TRBD1, 5 bases. V lost 3 bases, J lost 11 bases, and 13 bases lay in between. This CDR3 region has 12 residues. The germline gives CDR1 SGHVS, CDR2 FQNEAQ.

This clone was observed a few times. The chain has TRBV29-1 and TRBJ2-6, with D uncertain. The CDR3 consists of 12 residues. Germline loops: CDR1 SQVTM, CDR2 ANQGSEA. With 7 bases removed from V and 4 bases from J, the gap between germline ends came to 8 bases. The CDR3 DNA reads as TGCAGCGGGATCGTGGGGGCCAACGTCCTGACTTTC. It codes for CSGIVGANVLTF.

The CDR3 loop is CASRDSYGYTF. The CDR3 nucleotides are TGTGCCAGCAGAGACAGCTATGGCTACACCTTC. The chain recombines TRBV27 with TRBJ1-2; D may be TRBD1 (5 bases). From germline, CDR1 is MNHEY and CDR2 SMNVEV (reference sequence). With 6 bases removed from V and 4 bases from J, the gap between germline ends came to 6 bases. The CDR3 sequence is 11 residues long.

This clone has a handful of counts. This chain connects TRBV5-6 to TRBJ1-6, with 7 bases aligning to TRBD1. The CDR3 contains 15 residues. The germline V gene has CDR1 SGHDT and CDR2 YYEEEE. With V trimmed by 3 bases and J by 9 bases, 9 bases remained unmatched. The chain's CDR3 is CASSYRGQRGSPLHF. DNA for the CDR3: TGTGCCAGCAGCTACAGGGGTCAACGGGGTTCACCCCTCCACTTT.

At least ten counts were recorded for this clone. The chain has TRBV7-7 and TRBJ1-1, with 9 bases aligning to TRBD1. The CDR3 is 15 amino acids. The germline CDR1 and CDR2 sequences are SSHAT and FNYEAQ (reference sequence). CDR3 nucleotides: TGTGCTAGCCTCCCCTGGACAGGGGCGGACACTGAAGCTTTCTTT. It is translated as CASLPWTGADTEAFF. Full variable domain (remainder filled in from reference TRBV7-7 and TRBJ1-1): GAGVSQSPRYKVTKRGQDVTLRCDPISSHATLYWYQQALGQGPEFLTYFNYEAQPDKSGLPSDRFSAERPEGSISTLTIQRTEQRDSAMYRCASLPWTGADTEAFFGQGTRLTVV.

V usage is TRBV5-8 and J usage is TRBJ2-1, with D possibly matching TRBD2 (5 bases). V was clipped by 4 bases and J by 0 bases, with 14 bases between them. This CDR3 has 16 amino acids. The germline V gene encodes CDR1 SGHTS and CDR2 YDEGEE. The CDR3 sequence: CASSLLLGSSYNEQFF. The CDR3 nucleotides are TGTGCCAGCAGCCTACTCTTGGGGAGCTCCTACAATGAGCAGTTCTTC.

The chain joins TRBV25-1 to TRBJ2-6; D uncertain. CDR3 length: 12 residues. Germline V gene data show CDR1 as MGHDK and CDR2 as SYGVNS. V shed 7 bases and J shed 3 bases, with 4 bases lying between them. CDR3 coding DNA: TGTGCCAGCATAAGTGGGGCCAACGTCCTGACTTTC. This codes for CASISGANVLTF.

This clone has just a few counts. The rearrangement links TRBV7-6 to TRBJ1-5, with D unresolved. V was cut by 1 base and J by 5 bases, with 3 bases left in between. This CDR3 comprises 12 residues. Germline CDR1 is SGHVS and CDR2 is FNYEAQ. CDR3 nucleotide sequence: TGTGCCAGCAGCTTAGTGGATCAGCCCCAGCATTTT. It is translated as CASSLVDQPQHF.

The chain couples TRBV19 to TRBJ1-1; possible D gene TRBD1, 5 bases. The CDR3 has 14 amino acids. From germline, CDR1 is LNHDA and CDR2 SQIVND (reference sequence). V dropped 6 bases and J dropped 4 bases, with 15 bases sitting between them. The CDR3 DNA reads TGTGCCAGTAGCGGGGGAAGATCGATCACTGAAGCTTTCTTT. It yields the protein CASSGGRSITEAFF. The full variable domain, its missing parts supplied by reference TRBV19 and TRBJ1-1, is DGGITQSPKYLFRKEGQNVTLSCEQNLNHDAMYWYRQDPGQGLRLIYYSQIVNDFQKGDIAEGYSVSREKKESFPLTVTSAQKNPTAFYLCASSGGRSITEAFFGQGTRLTVV.

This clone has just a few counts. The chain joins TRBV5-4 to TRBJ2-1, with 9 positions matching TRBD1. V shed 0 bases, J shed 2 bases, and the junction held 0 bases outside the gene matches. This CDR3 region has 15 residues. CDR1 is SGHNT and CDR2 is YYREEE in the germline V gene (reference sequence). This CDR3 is CASSLGDRAYNEQFF. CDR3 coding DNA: TGTGCCAGCAGCTTGGGGGACAGGGCCTACAATGAGCAGTTCTTC.

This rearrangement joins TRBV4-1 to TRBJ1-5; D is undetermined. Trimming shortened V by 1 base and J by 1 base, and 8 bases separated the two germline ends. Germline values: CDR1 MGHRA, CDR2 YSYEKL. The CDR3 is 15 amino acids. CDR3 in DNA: TGCGCCAGCAGCCAAGTTGGGGAGAGCAATCAGCCCCAGCATTTT. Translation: CASSQVGESNQPQHF.

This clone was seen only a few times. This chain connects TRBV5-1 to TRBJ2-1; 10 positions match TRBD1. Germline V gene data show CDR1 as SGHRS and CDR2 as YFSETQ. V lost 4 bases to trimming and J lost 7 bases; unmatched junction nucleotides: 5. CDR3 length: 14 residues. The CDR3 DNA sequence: TGCGCCAGCAGCCCCCGGACAGGGGGGAATGAGCAGTTCTTC. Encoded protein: CASSPRTGGNEQFF.

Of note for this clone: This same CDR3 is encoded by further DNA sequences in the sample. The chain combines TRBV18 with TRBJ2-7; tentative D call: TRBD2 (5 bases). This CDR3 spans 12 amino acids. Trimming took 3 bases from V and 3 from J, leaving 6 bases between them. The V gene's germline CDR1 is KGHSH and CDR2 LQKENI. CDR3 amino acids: CASSPGDYEQYF. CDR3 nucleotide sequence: TGTGCCAGCTCACCGGGAGACTACGAGCAGTACTTC.

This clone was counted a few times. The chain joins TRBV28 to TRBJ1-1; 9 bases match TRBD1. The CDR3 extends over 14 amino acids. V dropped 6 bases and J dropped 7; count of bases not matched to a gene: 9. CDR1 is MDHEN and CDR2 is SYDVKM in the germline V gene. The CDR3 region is CASRSGQGIDEAFF. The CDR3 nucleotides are TGTGCCAGCAGGTCAGGACAGGGGATCGATGAAGCTTTCTTT.